The 25 T cell receptor beta chains reported below all come from one sample, sequenced in a study of cytomegalovirus exposure and HLA in healthy donors. The primer mix had 60 Vbeta and 13 Jbeta primers. Clones were sequenced by immunoSEQ multiplex PCR, and TCRdb holds only the in-frame ones, with some missing. The data contain about 270,000 clones, roughly 70% of them singletons. The specimen sequenced was PBMCs. The receptor source for this set is a female donor in good health and CMV-seronegative.

The chain recombines TRBV7-6 with TRBJ1-1; D not resolved. CDR3 length: 13 residues. The germline V and J ends were trimmed by 6 bases and 6 bases, with 14 bases remaining between them. Germline CDR1 SGHVS, CDR2 FNYEAQ. The CDR3 sequence: CASSTPEAPEAFF. The CDR3 nucleotides are TGTGCCAGCAGTACCCCAGAGGCCCCTGAAGCTTTCTTT.

This clone showed up just a few times. J is TRBJ2-7 and V is TRBV7-2; 7 bases map to TRBD1. The junction had 8 bases not matched to a gene; V was cut back by 6 bases and J by 3 bases. This CDR3 spans 14 amino acids. Per the germline V gene, CDR1 is SGHTA and CDR2 is FQGNSA. The CDR3 nucleotides are TGTGCCAGCAGAGGGGCAGGGGGTGGCTACGAGCAGTACTTC. Amino acids: CASRGAGGGYEQYF.

This chain connects TRBV28 to TRBJ1-2; 7 bases are shared with TRBD1. Germline CDR1 is MDHEN and CDR2 is SYDVKM. This CDR3 spans 14 amino acids. With V trimmed by 6 bases and J by 5 bases, 9 bases remained unmatched. CDR3 nucleotide sequence: TGTGCCAGCAGAAAGACAGGGCTTTCGTATGGCTACACCTTC. Protein product: CASRKTGLSYGYTF.

The gene calls are TRBV15 and TRBJ2-3; the match to TRBD2 covers 13 bases. The CDR3 is 17 residues long. Germline V CDR1 and CDR2: LNHNV, YYDKDF (reference sequence). Trimming cost V 5 bases and J 2 bases; bases outside gene matches: 7. The CDR3 coding sequence is TGTGCCACCAGCGGATCGGGACTAGCGGGGATCACAGATACGCAGTATTTT. This gives the protein CATSGSGLAGITDTQYF.

The sample holds one count of this clone. The chain recombines TRBV11-2 with TRBJ2-5; TRBD1 might be the D (5 bases). The CDR3 runs to 13 residues. Germline CDR1 is SGHAT and CDR2 is FQNNGV. V lost 6 bases and J 5 bases, leaving 13 bases between the germline ends. The CDR3 sequence is CASRNQQVETQYF. The CDR3 nucleotides read TGTGCCAGCAGAAACCAACAGGTGGAGACCCAGTACTTC.

This sequence joins TRBV5-6 and TRBJ1-1, with a possible D match to TRBD1 (6 bases). Germline lookup yields CDR1 SGHDT and CDR2 YYEEEE. The CDR3 loop spans 14 amino acids. The ends were cut back, 7 bases at V and 8 bases at J, with 21 bases in the middle. CDR3 in amino acids: CASFLTPGGQEAFF. The CDR3 DNA reads TGTGCCAGCTTCCTTACCCCCGGAGGACAGGAAGCTTTCTTT.

This clone appeared a single time. The sample has other DNA sequences that encode this CDR3 too. The V and J genes are TRBV18 and TRBJ1-2; 7 bases fit TRBD1. The ends lost 1 base at V and 4 bases at J; junction bases unmatched: 0. Germline V CDR1 and CDR2: KGHSH, LQKENI. The CDR3 has 13 amino acids. CDR3 nucleotides: TGTGCCAGCTCACCACGGGACAGCTATGGCTACACCTTC. Protein: CASSPRDSYGYTF.

The chain couples TRBV7-6 to TRBJ2-3; D possibly corresponds to TRBD2 (6 bases). Germline CDR1 and CDR2: SGHVS and FNYEAQ. The V end was cut by 6 bases, the J end by 4 bases, with 14 bases between. The CDR3 loop spans 14 amino acids. The CDR3 sequence: CASRGGVGPDTQYF. CDR3 nucleotide sequence: TGTGCCAGCAGGGGGGGTGTGGGCCCAGATACGCAGTATTTT.

The gene calls are TRBV7-9 and TRBJ2-1; 8 positions agree with TRBD2. This CDR3 has 15 amino acids. V shed 8 bases, J shed 0 bases, and the junction held 6 bases outside the gene matches. Germline CDR1 SEHNR, CDR2 FQNEAQ (reference sequence). In DNA form, the CDR3 reads TGTGCCAGCCTCCTAACTAGCGGCTCCTACAATGAGCAGTTCTTC. This sequence encodes CASLLTSGSYNEQFF. The variable domain in full, with the rest retrieved from reference TRBV7-9 and TRBJ2-1, is DTGVSQNPRHKITKRGQNVTFRCDPISEHNRLYWYRQTLGQGPEFLTYFQNEAQLEKSRLLSDRFSAERPKGSFSTLEIQRTEQGDSAMYLCASLLTSGSYNEQFFGPGTRLTVL.

This chain links TRBV5-4 with TRBJ2-7, with 10 bases identical to TRBD1. The germline gives CDR1 SGHNT, CDR2 YYREEE (reference sequence). The V segment lost 4 bases and the J segment 6 bases; nucleotides outside the gene matches: 10. The CDR3 extends over 15 amino acids. DNA of the CDR3: TGTGCCAGCAGCCCACCCGACAGGGGGCTTGGCGAGCAGTACTTC. It is translated as CASSPPDRGLGEQYF.

V gene TRBV30 combines with J gene TRBJ1-5; D is uncertain. CDR3 length equals 13 residues. Trimming removed 0 bases from V and 4 bases from J, with 7 bases in between. CDR1 is GTSNPN and CDR2 is SVGIG in the germline V gene (reference sequence). In DNA form, the CDR3 reads TGTGCCTGGAGTGTACTGGAGAATCAGCCCCAGCATTTT. Its translation is CAWSVLENQPQHF.

The J gene is TRBJ1-2, the V gene TRBV7-9; D gene unclear. The CDR3 totals 12 residues. V was clipped by 5 bases and J by 6 bases, with 10 bases between them. Germline lookup yields CDR1 SEHNR and CDR2 FQNEAQ (reference sequence). CDR3 nucleotide sequence: TGTGCCAGCAGCGCGGGAGATCATGGCTACACCTTC. This translates into CASSAGDHGYTF. Variable domain in full (rest from reference TRBV7-9 and TRBJ1-2): DTGVSQNPRHKITKRGQNVTFRCDPISEHNRLYWYRQTLGQGPEFLTYFQNEAQLEKSRLLSDRFSAERPKGSFSTLEIQRTEQGDSAMYLCASSAGDHGYTFGSGTRLTVV.

The J gene is TRBJ2-2, the V gene TRBV9, with D perhaps matching TRBD1 (5 bases). This CDR3 region has 16 residues. V was shortened by 4 bases and J by 1 base, with 14 bases between the two germline ends. Per germline, CDR1 SGDLS and CDR2 YYNGEE. The CDR3 reads CASSKSSGQNTGELFF. The CDR3 bases are TGTGCCAGCAGCAAGTCGTCAGGGCAGAACACCGGGGAGCTGTTTTTT. Full variable domain (remainder filled in from reference TRBV9 and TRBJ2-2): DSGVTQTPKHLITATGQRVTLRCSPRSGDLSVYWYQQSLDQGLQFLIQYYNGEERAKGNILERFSAQQFPDLHSELNLSSLELGDSALYFCASSKSSGQNTGELFFGEGSRLTVL.

The chain couples TRBV25-1 to TRBJ2-1; 7 bases align to TRBD2. Germline V CDR1 and CDR2: MGHDK, SYGVNS. After removal of 6 bases from V and 7 bases from J, the junction contained 3 bases not matched to a gene. This CDR3 comprises 12 residues. The CDR3 region is CASRGLRNEQFF. As DNA, the CDR3 is TGTGCCAGCAGGGGACTAAGGAATGAGCAGTTCTTC.

This chain joins TRBV30 and TRBJ1-3; 10 bases are a match to TRBD1. Germline V gene lookup returns CDR1 GTSNPN and CDR2 SVGIG (reference sequence). This CDR3 contains 15 residues. Trimming cost V 3 bases and J 2 bases; bases outside gene matches: 4. The CDR3 here is CAWSGDRGTGNTIYF. The CDR3 DNA follows: TGTGCCTGGAGCGGGGACAGGGGAACTGGAAACACCATATATTTT.

The chain is built from TRBV9 and TRBJ2-4; tentatively, D is TRBD2 (5 bases). The CDR3 contains 14 residues. The ends were cut back, 0 bases at V and 9 bases at J, with 13 bases in the middle. The germline gives CDR1 SGDLS, CDR2 YYNGEE. CDR3 in amino acids: CASSVAGSASIQYF. CDR3 nucleotides: TGTGCCAGCAGCGTAGCTGGTAGCGCTAGCATTCAGTACTTC.

The chain carries TRBV28 and TRBJ1-6; D gene unclear. Trimming removed 8 bases at V and 4 bases at J, with 18 bases between. Germline lookup yields CDR1 MDHEN and CDR2 SYDVKM. This CDR3 is 16 amino acids long. The CDR3 sequence: CASRTDEGRYNSPLHF. In DNA form, the CDR3 reads TGTGCCAGCCGCACGGACGAGGGCCGTTATAATTCACCCCTCCACTTT. Supplemented by reference TRBV28 and TRBJ1-6, the full variable domain reads DVKVTQSSRYLVKRTGEKVFLECVQDMDHENMFWYRQDPGLGLRLIYFSYDVKMKEKGDIPEGYSVSREKKERFSLILESASTNQTSMYLCASRTDEGRYNSPLHFGNGTRLTVT.

The rearrangement uses TRBV9 and TRBJ2-1, with TRBD2 identical over 11 bases. Germline V gene lookup returns CDR1 SGDLS and CDR2 YYNGEE. The V segment lost 4 bases and the J segment 1 base; nucleotides outside the gene matches: 7. There are 17 residues in the CDR3. This CDR3 is CASSLPGTSGSYNEQFF. Written as DNA, the CDR3 is TGTGCCAGCAGCCTCCCCGGGACTAGCGGATCCTACAATGAGCAGTTCTTC.

The genes are TRBV5-1 and TRBJ2-1, with D possibly being TRBD2 (5 bases). Deletions cut 4 bases from V and 3 bases from J, with 20 bases between. This CDR3 contains 17 residues. Germline V CDR1 and CDR2: SGHRS, YFSETQ. CDR3 coding DNA: TGCGCCAGCAGCGCTTTAGGGTCAAGCGGCCACTACAATGAGCAGTTCTTC. Encoded protein: CASSALGSSGHYNEQFF. Based on the CDR3 plus reference TRBV5-1 and TRBJ2-1, the full variable domain is KAGVTQTPRYLIKTRGQQVTLSCSPISGHRSVSWYQQTPGQGLQFLFEYFSETQRNKGNFPGRFSGRQFSNSRSEMNVSTLELGDSALYLCASSALGSSGHYNEQFFGPGTRLTVL.

This chain uses TRBV18 with TRBJ2-7, with 10 bases that match TRBD1. The CDR3 consists of 16 residues. Germline loops: CDR1 KGHSH, CDR2 LQKENI. Losses at the gene ends were 2 bases for V and 3 bases for J; bases not matched to a gene: 7. In nucleotides, the CDR3 is TGTGCCAGCTCACCAATGGTCGGGGACAGGGGCTACGAGCAGTACTTC. It translates to CASSPMVGDRGYEQYF.

Points on this clone: Relative to the germline gene, one junction end is altered; a read error may explain this. The chain uses TRBV10-1 and TRBJ1-1, with 12 bases aligning to TRBD1. The germline V gene encodes CDR1 WNHNN and CDR2 SYGVQD (reference sequence). The CDR3 is 12 amino acids. CDR3 in amino acids: CASSEGDRGLIF. CDR3 coding DNA: TGCGCCAGCAGTGAGGGGGACAGGGGGCTAATCTTT.

A few counts support this clone. The chain links TRBV7-9 to TRBJ1-1; tentatively, D is TRBD1 (6 bases). Germline assignment: CDR1 SEHNR and CDR2 FQNEAQ (reference sequence). The CDR3 totals 13 residues. V lost 1 base to trimming and J lost 7 bases, with 10 bases between them. CDR3 in DNA: TGTGCCAGCAGCTTAGGGACAGATTATGAAGCTTTCTTT. Protein product: CASSLGTDYEAFF.

This clone was seen once. The chain couples TRBV19 to TRBJ2-1; 7 bases agree with TRBD2. Germline CDR1 is LNHDA and CDR2 is SQIVND (reference sequence). CDR3 length equals 14 residues. The V segment lost 6 bases and the J segment 10 bases; nucleotides outside the gene matches: 12. The CDR3 sequence: CASRSGGSSREQFF. The DNA for the CDR3 is TGTGCCAGTAGGTCGGGAGGCTCCTCGAGGGAGCAGTTCTTC.

The chain joins TRBV10-2 to TRBJ2-1; TRBD2 might be the D (5 bases). V was shortened by 6 bases and J by 9 bases, with 12 bases between the two germline ends. CDR1 WSHSY and CDR2 SAAADI come from the germline V gene. This CDR3 is built from 12 residues. The CDR3: CASRGPAGEQFF. CDR3 bases: TGCGCCAGCAGGGGCCCGGCGGGTGAGCAGTTCTTC.

The chain couples TRBV10-3 to TRBJ2-7, with D perhaps matching TRBD2 (5 bases). This CDR3 has 16 residues. The ends were cut back, 0 bases at V and 3 bases at J, with 15 bases in the middle. CDR1 and CDR2 (germline): ENHRY, SYGVKD. In DNA, the CDR3 is TGTGCCATCAGTGAGTCGGCGACCCCCCGGGGCTACGAGCAGTACTTC. Translation gives CAISESATPRGYEQYF.